These 10 T cell receptor beta chains were all obtained from the same sample, sequenced in a study of blood T cell repertoires in COVID-19. Assay used: immunoSEQ multiplex PCR; TCRdb lists only in-frame clones, some missing. Here the sample spans about 430,000 clones, roughly 88% being singletons. What was sequenced was PBMCs or T cells enriched from blood (not recorded which). The receptors were gathered from a woman aged 25 to 39 with acute COVID-19.

The chain combines TRBV5-6 with TRBJ2-1; TRBD1 matches at 10 bases. The CDR3 contains 16 residues. Unmatched junction bases numbered 6, after V lost 2 bases and J lost 4 bases. In germline, CDR1 is SGHDT, CDR2 YYEEEE. CDR3 nucleotides: TGTGCCAGCAGCTTCCGGGACAGGGGATTTTACAATGAGCAGTTCTTC. This translates into CASSFRDRGFYNEQFF.

This clone is a singleton in its sample. J is TRBJ1-3 and V is TRBV7-2, with D possibly matching TRBD1 (5 bases). The CDR3 has 14 residues. The ends were cut back, 0 bases at V and 4 bases at J, with 7 bases in the middle. In germline, CDR1 is SGHTA, CDR2 FQGNSA. The chain's CDR3 is CASSLARAGNTIYF. The CDR3 region has the DNA TGTGCCAGCAGCTTAGCCAGGGCCGGAAACACCATATATTTT.

The chain combines TRBV9 with TRBJ2-4, with D possibly TRBD2 on 6 matching bases. V shed 4 bases and J shed 8 bases, with 16 bases lying between them. This CDR3 is built from 14 residues. The germline V gene encodes CDR1 SGDLS and CDR2 YYNGEE. CDR3 sequence (DNA): TGTGCCAGCAGCCCCCGATGGGAGGAATACATTCAGTACTTC. This encodes CASSPRWEEYIQYF.

Note on this clone: The sample carries other DNA sequences with the same CDR3. The rearrangement uses TRBV30 and TRBJ1-5; TRBD1 is a possible D gene (5 bases). Germline loops: CDR1 GTSNPN, CDR2 SVGIG (reference sequence). Trimming shortened V by 0 bases and J by 7 bases, and 7 bases separated the two germline ends. This CDR3 is built from 12 residues. CDR3 sequence reads: CAWSVPGQPQHF. The DNA of the CDR3 is TGTGCCTGGAGTGTACCAGGGCAGCCCCAGCATTTT.

This rearrangement joins TRBV18 to TRBJ1-2; 9 nucleotides align to TRBD1. Germline CDR1 reads KGHSH; CDR2 reads LQKENI. This CDR3 spans 15 amino acids. V shed 2 bases and J 8 bases; nucleotides not matched to a gene: 9. The CDR3: CASSPAGTGSRGYTF. The CDR3 DNA sequence: TGTGCCAGCTCACCAGCCGGGACAGGGTCCAGGGGCTACACCTTC.

V is TRBV12-5 and J is TRBJ2-7; 10 bases are shared with TRBD2. V trimming: 1 base; J trimming: 0 bases; junction bases outside the gene matches: 3. CDR1 is LGHNT, CDR2 FRNRAP, per germline. The CDR3 is 16 residues long. The CDR3, as DNA: TGTGCTAGTGGTTTGGCACTAGCGGGACGCTCCTACGAGCAGTACTTC. As protein: CASGLALAGRSYEQYF.

This clone was detected only a few times. The chain employs TRBV7-2 and TRBJ1-1; 7 nucleotides align to TRBD1. Trimming took 2 bases from V and 2 from J; bases not matched to a gene: 2. This CDR3 is built from 14 residues. The germline V gene encodes CDR1 SGHTA and CDR2 FQGNSA. In DNA, the CDR3 is TGTGCCAGCAGCTTATCAGGGGGAAACACTGAAGCTTTCTTT. This codes for CASSLSGGNTEAFF.

This rearrangement joins TRBV6-5 to TRBJ1-1; D remains ambiguous. V shed 2 bases and J shed 7 bases, with 11 bases lying between them. In germline, CDR1 is MNHEY, CDR2 SVGAGI. The CDR3 loop spans 13 amino acids. The CDR3 region is CASSYRRELEAFF. The CDR3 region has the DNA TGTGCCAGCAGTTACAGGCGGGAACTTGAAGCTTTCTTT.

This chain uses TRBV30 with TRBJ1-2, with 8 positions matching TRBD1. The CDR3 totals 13 residues. The trim removed 3 bases at V and 8 bases at J, leaving 8 bases unmatched. The germline CDR1 and CDR2 sequences are GTSNPN and SVGIG (reference sequence). CDR3 loop: CAWSLQGGNGYTF. Written as DNA, the CDR3 is TGTGCCTGGAGCCTACAGGGGGGAAACGGCTACACCTTC.

This clone was found once. The chain recombines TRBV5-1 with TRBJ2-6; no reliable D call. The germline V and J ends were trimmed by 1 base and 2 bases, with 4 bases remaining between them. Germline V gene sequence: CDR1 SGHRS, CDR2 YFSETQ. The CDR3 is 14 residues long. Here the CDR3 reads CASSLSTGANVLTF. Here the CDR3 DNA reads TGCGCCAGCAGCTTGTCTACTGGGGCCAACGTCCTGACTTTC. The full variable domain, in which reference TRBV5-1 and TRBJ2-6 provide the parts outside the CDR3, is KAGVTQTPRYLIKTRGQQVTLSCSPISGHRSVSWYQQTPGQGLQFLFEYFSETQRNKGNFPGRFSGRQFSNSRSEMNVSTLELGDSALYLCASSLSTGANVLTFGAGSRLTVL.